This T cell receptor (beta chain) comes out of a study of blood T cell repertoires in COVID-19. V was pared by 1 base and J by 2 bases, with 15 bases between. The CDR3 sequence is 16 residues long. The V gene's germline CDR1 is SGHRS and CDR2 YFSETQ. Cohort 3 recovery required two negative PCRs, clearance, or symptom resolution. Original data processing: Quantification of nucleated cells was approximated via reference gene primer amplification. Clones were read by immunoSEQ multiplex PCR, and TCRdb kept only the in-frame ones, dropping some. Clone size and the V and J calls come from that table; the DNA yielded D and trimming. The sample has some 460,000 clones; roughly 87% are singletons.

This sequence was found in a woman aged 18-29 years who had recovered from COVID-19. Sequencing was carried out using PBMCs or T cells enriched from blood (not recorded which). The J gene is TRBJ2-5, the V gene TRBV5-1; D may be TRBD1 (5 bases). In DNA form, the CDR3 reads TGCGCCAGCAGCTTGAGGTTTGGGGCTGAACAAGAGACCCAGTACTTC. This codes for CASSLRFGAEQETQYF.